This TCR beta chain is drawn from a study of cytomegalovirus exposure and HLA in healthy donors. The wider study: The 100 to 150 validation repertoires used the same platform as the roughly 620 first-cohort repertoires, a later analysis reported.

General study results and limits: It was reportedly the case that the classifier diagnosed cytomegalovirus status with high specificity and sensitivity.

CDR1 MNHNS and CDR2 SASEGT come from the germline V gene. With 0 bases removed from V and 7 bases from J, the gap between germline ends came to 13 bases. The CDR3 extends over 15 amino acids. In the case of this clone: The antigen is not known.

The repertoire was sequenced with immunoSEQ multiplex PCR; TCRdb's copy has only in-frame clones and lacks some. Of some 150,000 clones listed, around nine tenths were seen once; the top ten hold roughly 2.6%. This sequence originates from a young man in good health and CMV-seropositive. The gene calls are TRBV6-1 and TRBJ2-1; TRBD2 is a possible D gene (6 bases). Specimen: PBMCs. In nucleotides, the CDR3 is TGTGCCAGCAGTGAAGCGTGGACTGCGGGGAATGAGCAGTTCTTC. Residues: CASSEAWTAGNEQFF.